This record concerns one TCR beta chain sequence. The method was immunoSEQ multiplex PCR; TCRdb's version includes in-frame clones alone and lacks a portion of them. In the table there are over 35,000 clones, around 90% of which are singletons. This sample is part of a study of T cell changes during pregnancy in multiple sclerosis. V lost 0 bases, J lost 2 bases, and 13 bases lay in between. This CDR3 region has 16 residues. Germline V lookup: CDR1 ENHRY, CDR2 SYGVKD. The chain joins TRBV10-3 to TRBJ1-2; D gene unclear. The receptor comes from a female donor with multiple sclerosis, enrolled in a pregnancy study. The sample was CD8+ T cells from peripheral blood mononuclear cells, taken in the first trimester of pregnancy. This CDR3 reads CAISESFDYPNYGYTF. CDR3 in DNA: TGTGCCATCAGTGAGTCGTTCGACTACCCCAACTATGGCTACACCTTC.